The text below deals with one T cell receptor beta chain. The antigen remains unidentified. These data belong to a study of cytomegalovirus exposure and HLA in healthy donors. Study-level background: Previous work identified roughly 120 million unique TCR beta sequences from 150 million to 200 million T cells. When fewer than 500 donors were genotyped, around 77% of them were found to fall in the Caucasian-associated ancestry cluster. Broader study findings: HLA allele associations emerged for about 16,000 TCR beta sequences in a later analysis, at 0.05 false discovery rate.

The PCR had 60 Vbeta and 13 Jbeta primers. The table came from immunoSEQ multiplex PCR; TCRdb's copy has only in-frame clones and leaves some out. The sample carries approximately 190,000 clones, roughly four fifths recorded once. The CDR3 is made up of 15 amino acids. Germline V gene lookup returns CDR1 LGHNA and CDR2 YNFKEQ. Trimming cost V 1 base and J 3 bases, with 13 bases left between them. This TCR derives from a woman under 30 in good health and CMV-seropositive. Sequences were obtained from PBMCs. The V gene is TRBV4-2, the J gene TRBJ2-7, with D possibly matching TRBD1 (5 bases). DNA for the CDR3: TGTGCCAGCAGCCAAGCCCAAACAGGTTACTACGAGCAGTACTTC. It encodes CASSQAQTGYYEQYF.